This T cell receptor (beta chain) derives from a study of T cell clones after liver transplantation (dated by TCRdb to about 2019). Study-level background: The samples were obtained from ITN030ST, a randomized trial that attempted immunosuppression withdrawal within 2 years after liver transplantation. Third party-reactive TCRbeta sequences were also identified from pre-transplant MLRs to serve as an antigen-independent comparator for donor-reactive sequences. Tolerance meant complete immunosuppression withdrawal for at least one year without liver enzymes rising beyond twice the upper limit of normal. Blood samples were collected pre-transplant, pre-randomization before withdrawal, and post-randomization after either complete withdrawal or failed withdrawal. Subjects received no induction therapy and standard immunosuppression until randomization at 12-24 months post-transplant. Donor-reactive T cell clones were identified by TCRbeta sequencing following a pre-transplant mixed lymphocyte reaction and were subsequently tracked in post-transplant blood. Of the 8 liver transplant recipients making up the studied cohort, 3 were classified as tolerant and 5 as non-tolerant. Three of the eight recipients were HCV-positive; the others were transplanted for non-autoimmune, non-viral indications.

CDR3 length: 17 amino acids, cysteine to phenylalanine. Solely the CDR3 DNA is kept, with 51 bases framed from the first base. For CDR1 and CDR2, the germline V gene lists SGHRS and YFSETQ. After removal of 4 bases from V and 0 bases from J, the junction retains 9 bases not matched to a gene. Unstimulated PBMCs, after thawing, were stained for CD3, CD4 and CD8 and then FACS-sorted into CD3+CD4+ and CD3+CD8+ populations. Each of the 8 studied subjects was randomized to immunosuppression withdrawal. The Qiagen DNeasy Blood and Tissue Kit was used for genomic DNA isolation. What the authors observed across the whole study: Because allograft tissue specimens were not available, migration of donor-reactive T cells into the graft, rather than deletion, may have occurred. Donor-reactive sequences declined more than third party-reactive ones, suggesting partial antigen-specific deletion unrelated to withdrawal success. Because of small, heterogeneous patient numbers and non-standardized post-transplant time points, the conclusions were only preliminary. When repertoire turnover was taken into account, detection of donor-reactive sequences was significantly reduced in 7 of 8 subjects for CD4 and in 8 of 8 subjects for CD8. Circulating donor-reactive CD4 TCRbeta sequences fell significantly post-transplant in most of the 8 subjects, irrespective of tolerance or HCV status. In two subjects, low numbers of available donor cells limited the measurable donor-reactive repertoire.

About this clone itself: There is no known antigen for this receptor. Per-base qualities were not stored, and no clone one base away is much larger.

High-throughput TCRbeta CDR3 sequencing of frozen genomic DNA was performed by immunoSEQ, including PCR amplification, mapping, bias correction and internal controls. Per the authors' processing: Productive rearrangements were kept, and unique TCRbeta sequences were defined by CDR3 nucleotide sequence plus V and J gene. Donor-reactive sequences required at least 5-fold expansion in CFSE-low cells versus unstimulated pre-transplant cells and at least 0.01% frequency. Per-subject minimum frequency thresholds, based on the lowest-template unstimulated sample, ensured at least 90% detection power. Repertoire turnover was measured by Jensen-Shannon divergence between the top 1000 TCRbeta sequences post- and pre-transplant. Two-sided Fisher's exact tests were used to test for changes in how often donor-reactive sequences were detected. The immuneACCESS repertoire file appears here via TCRdb, limited to in-frame rearrangements. These files lack a portion of the clones; in checked studies, under half of the deficit traces to unresolved V genes, and the cause of the others is not known. V and J calls and clone size follow that table, whereas D and trimming were derived from the DNA. The sample has roughly 40,000 clones on record, around 84% of them singletons. 2.5% of the sample is in the top ten clones.

The sample was CD4+ T cells from blood, taken 24 months after liver transplant. This clonotype originated in a human patient who received a liver transplant. Following transplantation, part of the T cell population may be supplied by the graft donor rather than the patient. The V gene is TRBV5-1 and the J gene is TRBJ2-3, and 9 bases in between align with TRBD2. The nucleotide sequence is given as TGCGCCAGCAGCCCGAAGCGGGGGGCCACTAGCACAGATACGCAGTATTTT. It codes for CASSPKRGATSTDTQYF.